The 7 T cell receptor beta chains below come from one sample, sequenced in a study of cytomegalovirus exposure and HLA in healthy donors. The PCR ran on 60 Vbeta and 13 Jbeta primers. Sequencing was performed with immunoSEQ multiplex PCR; in TCRdb, only in-frame clones are kept and a portion is missing. The sample gives approximately 140,000 clones, around 83% of which show up once; 1.2% is in the top ten. The sample taken for sequencing was PBMCs. All receptors come from a girl aged 2-10 years in good health and CMV-seronegative.

This rearrangement joins TRBV25-1 to TRBJ2-1; 7 bases match TRBD2. Trimming took 2 bases from V and 2 from J; bases not matched to a gene: 9. The germline gives CDR1 MGHDK, CDR2 SYGVNS. CDR3 length equals 17 residues. The CDR3 DNA is TGTGCCAGCAGTGAACCCCTAGCGGCCCCTGCCTACAATGAGCAGTTCTTC. Its protein product is CASSEPLAAPAYNEQFF.

The rearrangement joins TRBV11-2 to TRBJ1-1, with 8 bases identical to TRBD1. With 1 base clipped from V and 3 bases from J, the junction kept 7 bases outside the gene matches. Germline CDR1 and CDR2: SGHAT and FQNNGV. The CDR3 is 16 residues long. The CDR3 region has the DNA TGTGCCAGCAGCTTAGGGACAGGGCGAAGGGACACTGAAGCTTTCTTT. Translated, it gives CASSLGTGRRDTEAFF. Supplemented by reference TRBV11-2 and TRBJ1-1, the full variable domain reads EAGVAQSPRYKIIEKRQSVAFWCNPISGHATLYWYQQILGQGPKLLIQFQNNGVVDDSQLPKDRFSAERLKGVDSTLKIQPAKLEDSAVYLCASSLGTGRRDTEAFFGQGTRLTVV.

This clone was detected once. The J gene is TRBJ2-5, the V gene TRBV29-1; 11 bases map to TRBD1. The J call may be faulty, since TRBJ2-7 better matches the DNA end. The germline gives CDR1 SQVTM, CDR2 ANQGSEA. There are 17 residues in the CDR3. The CDR3 bases are TGCAGCGTTGTTAGCAGTGGGGGGACAGGGGGTACCTACGAGCAGTACTTC. It translates to CSVVSSGGTGGTYEQYF.

The CDR3 DNA sequence: TGTGCCAGCAGCTTAGGAGGGGGCCGAAATGAAAAACTGTTTTTT. Amino acid sequence: CASSLGGGRNEKLFF. The rearrangement links TRBV7-2 to TRBJ1-4, with 7 bases lining up with TRBD1. This CDR3 is built from 15 residues. Unmatched junction bases numbered 4, after V lost 1 base and J lost 5 bases. Germline-derived CDR1 and CDR2 are SGHTA and FQGNSA.

The gene calls are TRBV30 and TRBJ1-5; D might be TRBD1 (5 bases). The germline V gene encodes CDR1 GTSNPN and CDR2 SVGIG (reference sequence). V lost 2 bases, J lost 4 bases, and 12 bases lay in between. The length of the CDR3 is 14 residues. The CDR3 loop is CAWSSSYRNQPQHF. CDR3 nucleotide sequence: TGTGCCTGGAGTAGTAGTTACAGGAATCAGCCCCAGCATTTT. The full variable domain, its missing parts supplied by reference TRBV30 and TRBJ1-5, is SQTIHQWPATLVQPVGSPLSLECTVEGTSNPNLYWYRQAAGRGLQLLFYSVGIGQISSEVPQNLSASRPQDRQFILSSKKLLLSDSGFYLCAWSSSYRNQPQHFGDGTRLSIL.

The rearrangement links TRBV25-1 to TRBJ2-1, with TRBD1 as a possible D gene (7 bases). CDR1 is MGHDK and CDR2 is SYGVNS in the germline V gene. Between the trimmed V and J ends, which lost 3 bases and 6 bases, there was a span of 15 bases. The length of the CDR3 is 15 residues. As DNA, the CDR3 is TGTGCCAGCAGTGAGGAGGGGGCGCTTAGCAATGAGCAGTTCTTC. Amino acids: CASSEEGALSNEQFF.

The V and J genes are TRBV7-2 and TRBJ2-7, with a tentative D call TRBD2 (6 bases). The CDR3 runs to 15 residues. Germline V gene sequence: CDR1 SGHTA, CDR2 FQGNSA. The V end lost 1 base, the J end lost 3 bases, and 13 bases lay between the germline ends. The CDR3 loop is CASSLGPMGGYEQYF. The CDR3 nucleotides are TGTGCCAGCAGCTTAGGCCCTATGGGGGGCTACGAGCAGTACTTC. The full variable domain, completed using reference TRBV7-2 and TRBJ2-7, is GAGVSQSPSNKVTEKGKDVELRCDPISGHTALYWYRQSLGQGLEFLIYFQGNSAPDKSGLPSDRFSAERTGGSVSTLTIQRTQQEDSAVYLCASSLGPMGGYEQYFGPGTRLTVT.